This T cell receptor (beta chain) was sequenced for a study of shared clonotypes between healthy human individuals. TCRdb's copy holds only in-frame clones and misses some; the assay was immunoSEQ multiplex PCR. This sample has 2 million to 2.5 million clones, with approximately 95% found just once. Trimming cost V 3 bases and J 4 bases, with 16 bases left between them. The length of the CDR3 is 16 residues. The germline gives CDR1 KGHSH, CDR2 LQKENI. The chain links TRBV18 to TRBJ1-5; D is unclear. The sequencing sample was made of naive CD4+ T cells sorted from blood. The subset denotes: CD45RA+ positively selected. The source is a man aged 18 to 30 in good health. The CDR3 here is CASSPWEGRSNQPQHF. The CDR3 coding sequence is TGTGCCAGCTCACCGTGGGAAGGGAGGAGTAATCAGCCCCAGCATTTT.